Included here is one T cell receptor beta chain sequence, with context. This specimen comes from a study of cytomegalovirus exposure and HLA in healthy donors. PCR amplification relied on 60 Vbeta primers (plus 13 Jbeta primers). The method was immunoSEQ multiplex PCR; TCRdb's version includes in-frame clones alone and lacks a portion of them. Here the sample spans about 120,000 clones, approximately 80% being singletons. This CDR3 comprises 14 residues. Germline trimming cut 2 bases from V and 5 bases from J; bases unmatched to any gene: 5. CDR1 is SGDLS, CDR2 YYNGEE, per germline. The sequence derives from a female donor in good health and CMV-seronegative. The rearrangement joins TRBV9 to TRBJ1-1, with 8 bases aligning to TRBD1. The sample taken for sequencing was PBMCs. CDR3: CASSVQGAGTEAFF. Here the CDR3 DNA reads TGTGCCAGCAGCGTTCAGGGGGCCGGGACTGAAGCTTTCTTT.